This T cell receptor (beta chain) was sequenced during a study of cytomegalovirus exposure and HLA in healthy donors. Overall study results and limits: The authors assumed roughly uniform sequencing depth across donors for presence/absence analyses. Cytomegalovirus-associated status was assigned to 150 or so TCR beta chains. An analysis that was carried out later associated approximately 15,000 TCR beta sequences with HLA alleles at 0.05 false discovery rate.

CDR1 LGHNA and CDR2 YNFKEQ come from the germline V gene. CDR3 length: 19 residues. Losses at the gene ends were 0 bases for V and 6 bases for J; bases not matched to a gene: 18. With 60 Vbeta and 13 Jbeta primers, the PCR was carried out. Profiling relied on immunoSEQ multiplex PCR, and the TCRdb table lists in-frame clones only, not all of them. The profile shows about 160,000 clones, approximately 80% of them singletons. On this clone: Its antigen remains unidentified.

Healthy people donating bone marrow made up the donors. Specimen: PBMCs. The chain recombines TRBV4-2 with TRBJ2-3; 7 bases map to TRBD2. The source is a man younger than 45 in good health and CMV-seropositive. This chain's CDR3 is CASSQERTSSSGITDTQYF. CDR3 nucleotides: TGTGCCAGCAGCCAAGAGCGGACTAGTTCTTCGGGGATCACGGATACGCAGTATTTT.